This T cell receptor beta chain was captured in a study of cytomegalovirus exposure and HLA in healthy donors. Per the germline V gene, CDR1 is SGHVS and CDR2 is FNYEAQ. The CDR3 consists of 16 residues. The ends lost 3 bases at V and 2 bases at J; junction bases unmatched: 6. Vbeta (60) and Jbeta (13) primers were used in the PCR. Clones were read by immunoSEQ multiplex PCR, and TCRdb kept only the in-frame ones, dropping some. The profile covers over 150,000 clones, with over 60% appearing a single time and approximately 4.8% taken by the ten largest. The sequencing input was PBMCs. This clonotype originated in a man between 25 and 39 years old in good health and CMV-seropositive. The chain is built from TRBV7-6 and TRBJ2-7; 11 bases align to TRBD2. The CDR3 here is CASSLQLAGAPYEQYF. CDR3 coding DNA: TGTGCCAGCAGCTTGCAACTAGCGGGAGCCCCCTACGAGCAGTACTTC.